These 20 T cell receptor beta chains were sequenced from one sample in a study of T-cell reconstitution after alpha-beta-depleted transplantation in children. Unique molecular identifiers were used to barcode this TCRbeta library. MiXCR, run by TCRdb on the PCR reads, gives a single entry per CDR3 protein. The table includes about 460,000 distinct CDR3 sequences, approximately 10% detected once. The sequencing used PBMCs, mostly from graft donor cells, collected 180 days after TCRalphabeta/CD19-depleted stem cell transplant. Every receptor here comes from a female patient aged 2 to 10 who had a stem cell transplant for aplastic anemia, so the T cells may come from the graft donor.

There are a few counts of this clonotype. V usage is TRBV5-1 and J usage is TRBJ2-1, with 9 positions matching TRBD2. The V gene end was trimmed by 5 bases and the J gene end by 8 bases; junction bases not matched to a gene: 14. The CDR3 is made up of 16 amino acids. CDR1 and CDR2 from the germline V gene are SGHRS and YFSETQ. CDR3 sequence: CASRGSGSPVDHEQFF. CDR3 in DNA: TGCGCCAGCAGGGGTAGCGGGAGCCCAGTAGACCATGAGCAGTTCTTC.

In its sample, this clonotype was seen a few times. The rearrangement joins TRBV5-4 to TRBJ2-1, with TRBD1 as a possible D gene (6 bases). CDR3 length: 14 amino acids. Trimming stripped 5 bases from V and 5 bases from J, with 14 bases between. The germline gives CDR1 SGHNT, CDR2 YYREEE (reference sequence). DNA for the CDR3: TGTGCCAGCAGTCCGGACAGAACCAACAATGAGCAGTTCTTC. Translated: CASSPDRTNNEQFF.

This clonotype was counted between two and nine times. V usage is TRBV20-1 and J usage is TRBJ2-2; D not certain. This CDR3 comprises 13 residues. The ends were cut back, 5 bases at V and 3 bases at J, with 10 bases in the middle. Germline values: CDR1 DFQATT, CDR2 SNEGSKA (reference sequence). The chain's CDR3 is CSALRAHTGELFF. CDR3 bases: TGCAGTGCTCTCCGGGCACACACCGGGGAGCTGTTTTTT.

This clonotype was found many times. The chain carries TRBV5-1 and TRBJ2-5, with 9 bases that match TRBD2. Looked up from germline, CDR1 is SGHRS and CDR2 is YFSETQ. The trim removed 0 bases at V and 1 base at J, leaving 4 bases unmatched. CDR3 length equals 16 residues. As DNA, the CDR3 is TGCGCCAGCAGCTTGGAAGGAGCGGGAGGCCAAGAGACCCAGTACTTC. Translating it yields CASSLEGAGGQETQYF.

Only a few counts were recorded for this clonotype. This chain connects TRBV7-2 to TRBJ1-1; D uncertain. Germline V gene lookup returns CDR1 SGHTA and CDR2 FQGNSA. This CDR3 has 14 residues. Trimming removed 7 bases from V and 2 bases from J, with 14 bases in between. In DNA form, the CDR3 reads TGTGCCAGCACCCGGTCGGGATTCAACACTGAAGCTTTCTTT. It specifies CASTRSGFNTEAFF.

As DNA, the CDR3 is TGTGCCAGCAGCTTAGAGACTGGGCAGGGTATTGGCGGCTACACCTTC. This encodes CASSLETGQGIGGYTF. The J gene is TRBJ1-2, the V gene TRBV7-2; D is possibly TRBD1 (5 bases). Germline V gene sequence: CDR1 SGHTA, CDR2 FQGNSA. Trimming shortened V by 1 base and J by 8 bases, and 20 bases separated the two germline ends. The CDR3 totals 16 residues. The full variable domain, its missing parts supplied by reference TRBV7-2 and TRBJ1-2, is GAGVSQSPSNKVTEKGKDVELRCDPISGHTALYWYRQSLGQGLEFLIYFQGNSAPDKSGLPSDRFSAERTGGSVSTLTIQRTQQEDSAVYLCASSLETGQGIGGYTFGSGTRLTVV.

This chain links TRBV29-1 with TRBJ1-1; D is unresolved. Germline V gene sequence: CDR1 SQVTM, CDR2 ANQGSEA. V dropped 4 bases and J dropped 1 base, with 7 bases sitting between them. The CDR3 sequence is 12 residues long. The CDR3 loop reads CSVGRRNTEAFF. The CDR3 DNA follows: TGCAGCGTTGGGCGGCGGAACACTGAAGCTTTCTTT.

The chain combines TRBV20-1 with TRBJ1-2; D possibly corresponds to TRBD1 (5 bases). Germline loops: CDR1 DFQATT, CDR2 SNEGSKA (reference sequence). CDR3 size: 15 residues. Trimming cost V 4 bases and J 2 bases, with 17 bases left between them. CDR3 bases: TGCAGTGCTAATTCGGGGACCCCAAGGAACTATGGCTACACCTTC. It codes for CSANSGTPRNYGYTF.

The gene calls are TRBV28 and TRBJ2-5; 8 bases line up with TRBD1. CDR3 length: 17 residues. Unmatched junction bases numbered 10, after V lost 0 bases and J lost 4 bases. Germline CDR1 and CDR2: MDHEN and SYDVKM. CDR3 nucleotide sequence: TGTGCCAGCAGTTTATGGGGACAGGCGCCCCGCGGAGAGACCCAGTACTTC. Encoded protein: CASSLWGQAPRGETQYF.

The V and J genes are TRBV7-2 and TRBJ1-5; TRBD1 matches 7 bases. The ends lost 5 bases at V and 0 bases at J; junction bases unmatched: 10. CDR1 and CDR2 from the germline V gene are SGHTA and FQGNSA. The CDR3 totals 17 residues. The CDR3 nucleotides read TGTGCCAGCAGCACCGGGACAGATCTAAATAGCAATCAGCCCCAGCATTTT. It encodes CASSTGTDLNSNQPQHF.

J is TRBJ2-5 and V is TRBV18; 10 nucleotides match TRBD2. The CDR3 is 15 residues long. Germline CDR1 is KGHSH and CDR2 is LQKENI. With 6 bases clipped from V and 3 bases from J, the junction kept 7 bases outside the gene matches. The CDR3 spells CASSWSSGSEETQYF. DNA for the CDR3: TGTGCCAGCTCGTGGTCTAGCGGGAGCGAAGAGACCCAGTACTTC.

This clonotype was seen at least ten times. This chain connects TRBV4-3 to TRBJ2-3; no clear D. V dropped 4 bases and J dropped 4 bases, with 15 bases sitting between them. Germline CDR1 and CDR2: LGHNA and YSLEER. This CDR3 has 15 amino acids. CDR3 loop: CASSPHGPVADTQYF. CDR3 nucleotide sequence: TGCGCCAGCAGCCCGCACGGCCCGGTCGCAGATACGCAGTATTTT.

In its sample, this clonotype was seen a few times. The chain employs TRBV6-2 or TRBV6-3 and TRBJ2-2; TRBD1 matches 7 bases. V lost 2 bases, J lost 3 bases, and 3 bases stayed unmatched. CDR1 is MNHEY and CDR2 is SVGEGT in the germline V gene. The CDR3 is made up of 15 amino acids. The CDR3 nucleotides read TGTGCCAGCAGTTACAGGGGGCATCACACCGGGGAGCTGTTTTTT. It is translated as CASSYRGHHTGELFF.

The rearrangement links TRBV25-1 to TRBJ1-4; 8 bases map to TRBD1. The CDR3 consists of 14 residues. The V and J ends lost 3 bases and 6 bases, in that order; junction bases with no gene match: 3. Germline-derived CDR1 and CDR2 are MGHDK and SYGVNS. The CDR3: CASSEKTGDEKLFF. Here the CDR3 DNA reads TGTGCCAGCAGTGAGAAGACAGGGGATGAAAAACTGTTTTTT. The full variable domain, rest sourced from reference TRBV25-1 and TRBJ1-4, is EADIYQTPRYLVIGTGKKITLECSQTMGHDKMYWYQQDPGMELHLIHYSYGVNSTEKGDLSSESTVSRIRTEHFPLTLESARPSHTSQYLCASSEKTGDEKLFFGSGTQLSVL.

This CDR3 is CASSPHLRYTEAFF. CDR3 DNA: TGTGCCAGCTCACCACACTTGCGGTACACTGAAGCTTTCTTT. The chain uses TRBV18 and TRBJ1-1; D gene uncertain. Germline CDR1 reads KGHSH; CDR2 reads LQKENI. The V and J ends lost 1 base and 3 bases respectively, with 9 bases between them. This CDR3 has 14 amino acids.

This chain joins TRBV5-1 and TRBJ2-1, with TRBD2 matching over 9 bases. V lost 0 bases and J lost 2; bases outside the gene matches: 0. The CDR3 runs 15 residues. CDR1 SGHRS and CDR2 YFSETQ come from the germline V gene. Here the CDR3 reads CASSLEREAYNEQFF. The CDR3 DNA follows: TGCGCCAGCAGCTTGGAGCGGGAGGCCTACAATGAGCAGTTCTTC.

The chain couples TRBV29-1 to TRBJ2-1, with a tentative D call TRBD2 (6 bases). Trimming stripped 3 bases from V and 5 bases from J, with 17 bases between. This CDR3 comprises 15 residues. The germline gives CDR1 SQVTM, CDR2 ANQGSEA. CDR3 bases: TGCAGCGTTGATCACCCGAGCCGGACTAACAATGAGCAGTTCTTC. Encoded protein: CSVDHPSRTNNEQFF.

This clonotype has more than one count but fewer than ten. The CDR3 region has the DNA TGTGCCATCCGGGACAGGGAACGACTTGGGGCCAACGTCCTGACTTTC. Its translation is CAIRDRERLGANVLTF. This sequence joins TRBV12-3 or TRBV12-4 and TRBJ2-6; the match to TRBD1 covers 9 bases. With 10 bases clipped from V and 3 bases from J, the junction kept 10 bases outside the gene matches. The CDR3 loop spans 16 amino acids.

The chain employs TRBV20-1 and TRBJ2-3; no reliable D call. The CDR3 is 9 residues long. The ends were cut back, 3 bases at V and 7 bases at J, with 2 bases in the middle. In germline, CDR1 is DFQATT, CDR2 SNEGSKA (reference sequence). The CDR3 reads CSASNTQYF. The CDR3 DNA is TGCAGTGCTAGTAATACGCAGTATTTT.

The genes are TRBV7-2 and TRBJ1-5, with a possible D match to TRBD1 (5 bases). The CDR3 runs 15 residues. Between the trimmed V and J ends, which lost 2 bases and 3 bases, there was a span of 11 bases. Germline V gene lookup returns CDR1 SGHTA and CDR2 FQGNSA. As DNA, the CDR3 is TGTGCCAGCAGCTTAAGGCAGGGTTCCAATCAGCCCCAGCATTTT. Protein product: CASSLRQGSNQPQHF. Supplemented by reference TRBV7-2 and TRBJ1-5, the full variable domain reads GAGVSQSPSNKVTEKGKDVELRCDPISGHTALYWYRQSLGQGLEFLIYFQGNSAPDKSGLPSDRFSAERTGGSVSTLTIQRTQQEDSAVYLCASSLRQGSNQPQHFGDGTRLSIL.